This T cell receptor beta chain was sequenced for a study of tumor-infiltrating lymphocytes in localized non-small cell lung cancer. Study-wide context: Tumor tissue and non-adjacent uninvolved lung came from each patient.

Study-wide points: TCRbeta sequencing showed higher T cell infiltration in tumors than uninvolved lung.

V gave up 0 bases and J gave up 4 bases, with 5 bases separating them. Germline V gene lookup returns CDR1 SGHRS and CDR2 YFSETQ. The CDR3 spans 13 residues. As for this clone: Its target is not known.

Clones were sequenced by immunoSEQ multiplex PCR, and TCRdb holds only the in-frame ones, with some missing. Among about 14,000 clones listed, 80% to 90% were seen once. The receptor was derived from a human donor with non-small cell lung cancer. Sequenced material: lung tumor tissue. The chain uses TRBV5-1 and TRBJ1-3; no definite D call. The CDR3 DNA follows: TGCGCCAGCAGCTTGGACAAGGGAAACACCATATATTTT. Protein sequence: CASSLDKGNTIYF.